Shown below are 18 T cell receptor beta chains from a single sample sequenced in a study of a mutant IDH1 vaccine in newly diagnosed glioma. What these receptors recognize is not known. As for time point: week 35, safety follow-up. Vaccine doses each comprised 300 ug of mutant IDH1 20-mer peptide, with topical imiquimod. Using immunoSEQ multiplex PCR, the repertoire was profiled, and TCRdb retains in-frame clones only, with some absent. The repertoire consists of about 54,000 clones, with around four fifths occurring once and the leading ten covering roughly 4%. The sequenced sample was PBMCs, obtained from a glioma patient whose treatment included an IDH1 peptide vaccine. These receptors were obtained from a young woman with glioma.

The chain is built from TRBV27 and TRBJ2-5; TRBD2 aligns across 7 bases. Per germline, CDR1 MNHEY and CDR2 SMNVEV (reference sequence). The CDR3 is 14 residues long. V lost 6 bases, J lost 3 bases, and 7 bases stayed unmatched. As DNA, the CDR3 is TGTGCCAGCAGACCTAGGGGAGGGGAAGAGACCCAGTACTTC. Translated: CASRPRGGEETQYF.

The V and J genes are TRBV21-1 and TRBJ1-3. TRBV21-1 is reported as a pseudogene. The CDR3 is made up of 15 amino acids. DNA of the CDR3: TGTGCCAGCAGCAAAGGCGGCTACCAAGGAAACACCATATATTTT. It yields the protein CASSKGGYQGNTIYF.

The chain carries TRBV18 and TRBJ1-1; possible D gene TRBD1, 6 bases. V was clipped by 6 bases and J by 3 bases, with 17 bases between them. This CDR3 region has 15 residues. The V gene's germline CDR1 is KGHSH and CDR2 LQKENI. CDR3 region: CASSGAPEGYTEAFF. CDR3 sequence (DNA): TGTGCCAGCTCGGGGGCACCTGAGGGCTACACTGAAGCTTTCTTT.

The gene calls are TRBV27 and TRBJ1-5; 8 bases match TRBD1. Germline CDR1 MNHEY, CDR2 SMNVEV (reference sequence). With V trimmed by 7 bases and J by 2 bases, 4 bases remained unmatched. The CDR3 length is 14 residues. CDR3 sequence reads: CASTRRGRNQPQHF. For the CDR3, the DNA is TGTGCCAGCACCCGCAGGGGGCGCAATCAGCCCCAGCATTTT.

This clone is labeled as medium-sized (0.01 to 0.1%). The rearrangement links TRBV2 to TRBJ2-1; D tentatively reads TRBD1 or TRBD2 (5 bases each). CDR1 is SNHLY and CDR2 is FYNNEI in the germline V gene. The CDR3 is made up of 14 amino acids. Trimming left V 7 bases short and J 7 bases short, with 17 bases between. CDR3 DNA sequence: TGTGCCAGCACGTCGGGACCCCTAGCTAATGAGCAGTTCTTC. Residues: CASTSGPLANEQFF.

The V and J genes are TRBV5-4 and TRBJ2-2, with D possibly TRBD1 on 6 matching bases. CDR1 and CDR2 from the germline V gene are SGHNT and YYREEE (reference sequence). The ends were cut back, 1 base at V and 7 bases at J, with 14 bases in the middle. The CDR3 is 15 amino acids. This chain's CDR3 is CASSLPGGRIGELFF. CDR3 bases: TGTGCCAGCAGCTTGCCTGGGGGCCGAATCGGGGAGCTGTTTTTT. Variable domain in full (rest from reference TRBV5-4 and TRBJ2-2): ETGVTQSPTHLIKTRGQQVTLRCSSQSGHNTVSWYQQALGQGPQFIFQYYREEENGRGNFPPRFSGLQFPNYSSELNVNALELDDSALYLCASSLPGGRIGELFFGEGSRLTVL.

The chain combines TRBV4-3 with TRBJ2-5, with D unclear. Germline CDR1 LGHNA, CDR2 YSLEER. This CDR3 spans 16 amino acids. Deletions cut 0 bases from V and 4 bases from J, with 15 bases between. The CDR3 sequence: CASSQDSREWGETQYF. CDR3 nucleotide sequence: TGCGCCAGCAGCCAAGATTCTCGTGAGTGGGGAGAGACCCAGTACTTC.

The chain is built from TRBV4-1 and TRBJ2-1; D perhaps matches TRBD1 (5 bases). The CDR3 totals 14 residues. CDR1 is MGHRA, CDR2 YSYEKL, per germline. Trimming stripped 1 base from V and 8 bases from J, with 12 bases between. The CDR3: CASSQGQNVHEQFF. CDR3 DNA sequence: TGCGCCAGCAGCCAAGGACAGAATGTGCATGAGCAGTTCTTC.

The rearrangement uses TRBV11-2 and TRBJ1-2; the D gene is possibly TRBD1 (6 bases). Germline V gives CDR1 SGHAT, CDR2 FQNNGV. V was clipped by 2 bases and J by 7 bases, with 20 bases between them. This CDR3 has 16 amino acids. The CDR3, as DNA: TGTGCCAGCAGCTTAATCAACAGGGCAATCCTATCTGGCTACACCTTC. Protein: CASSLINRAILSGYTF.

The J gene is TRBJ1-1, the V gene TRBV18; the D is unclear. CDR1 and CDR2 from the germline V gene are KGHSH and LQKENI. The V end was cut by 3 bases, the J end by 4 bases, with 9 bases between. The CDR3 covers 13 residues. The CDR3 is CASSPPAVTEAFF. In nucleotides, the CDR3 is TGTGCCAGCTCACCCCCGGCGGTCACTGAAGCTTTCTTT.

The chain couples TRBV6-5 to TRBJ2-7; weak D call: TRBD2 (6 bases). V shed 6 bases and J shed 5 bases, with 11 bases lying between them. The CDR3 has 12 residues. CDR1 and CDR2 from the germline V gene are MNHEY and SVGAGI. Written as DNA, the CDR3 is TGTGCCAGCAGCCCCCCGGGGGACGAGCAGTACTTC. Protein sequence: CASSPPGDEQYF.

By share, this clone ranks as medium-sized (0.01 to 0.1%). The CDR3 sequence: CASSYDGSYTEAFF. CDR3 sequence (DNA): TGTGCCAGCAGTTACGATGGATCGTACACTGAAGCTTTCTTT. The genes are TRBV6-6 and TRBJ1-1; no definite D call. With 2 bases removed from V and 3 bases from J, the gap between germline ends came to 10 bases. The CDR3 has 14 residues. Per the germline V gene, CDR1 is MNHNY and CDR2 is SVGAGI (reference sequence).

This rearrangement joins TRBV11-3 to TRBJ2-5; D remains ambiguous. CDR1 and CDR2 from the germline V gene are SGHNT and YENEEA. The CDR3 sequence is 15 residues long. The V and J ends lost 1 base and 2 bases respectively, with 11 bases between them. Here the CDR3 reads CASSLGAKVQETQYF. The DNA for the CDR3 is TGTGCCAGCAGCTTAGGGGCCAAGGTGCAAGAGACCCAGTACTTC.

V gene TRBV25-1 combines with J gene TRBJ2-3, with TRBD2 as a possible D gene (6 bases). The CDR3 loop spans 15 amino acids. The V end lost 6 bases, the J end lost 8 bases, and 21 bases lay between the germline ends. The V gene's germline CDR1 is MGHDK and CDR2 SYGVNS. The CDR3 spells CASRGGVFTQRTQYF. The CDR3 bases are TGTGCCAGCAGGGGGGGAGTTTTTACACAGCGTACGCAGTATTTT.

This clone was seen a single time. The chain couples TRBV19 to TRBJ2-3; 7 bases match TRBD2. The V segment lost 3 bases and the J segment 2 bases; nucleotides outside the gene matches: 5. The CDR3 length is 15 residues. Germline V gene sequence: CDR1 LNHDA, CDR2 SQIVND (reference sequence). The CDR3 region has the DNA TGTGCCAGTAGTATTGGCGGGGGTACCACAGATACGCAGTATTTT. Translated, it gives CASSIGGGTTDTQYF.

The J gene is TRBJ1-2, the V gene TRBV27; D unclear. The CDR3 has 13 residues. The germline V and J ends were trimmed by 3 bases and 4 bases, with 9 bases remaining between them. The germline CDR1 and CDR2 sequences are MNHEY and SMNVEV (reference sequence). The CDR3 region has the DNA TGTGCCAGCAGTTTTCGAGACGGCTATGGCTACACCTTC. Amino acid sequence: CASSFRDGYGYTF.

The CDR3 region is CASSLVLGPEAFF. The CDR3 DNA sequence: TGTGCCAGCAGCTTAGTTTTGGGTCCTGAAGCTTTCTTT. The chain has TRBV7-2 and TRBJ1-1, with D uncertain. Germline CDR1 reads SGHTA; CDR2 reads FQGNSA. The CDR3 length is 13 residues. The V end was cut by 1 base, the J end by 6 bases, with 9 bases between.

The rearrangement links TRBV5-4 to TRBJ2-3; D may match TRBD1 or TRBD2 (6 bases each). CDR3 length: 18 amino acids. Germline V gene sequence: CDR1 SGHNT, CDR2 YYREEE (reference sequence). Trimming shortened V by 2 bases and J by 0 bases, and 19 bases separated the two germline ends. The CDR3 DNA sequence: TGTGCCAGCAGCTTAGATGTGGGGGGCGGCCTGAGCACAGATACGCAGTATTTT. The encoded protein is CASSLDVGGGLSTDTQYF.